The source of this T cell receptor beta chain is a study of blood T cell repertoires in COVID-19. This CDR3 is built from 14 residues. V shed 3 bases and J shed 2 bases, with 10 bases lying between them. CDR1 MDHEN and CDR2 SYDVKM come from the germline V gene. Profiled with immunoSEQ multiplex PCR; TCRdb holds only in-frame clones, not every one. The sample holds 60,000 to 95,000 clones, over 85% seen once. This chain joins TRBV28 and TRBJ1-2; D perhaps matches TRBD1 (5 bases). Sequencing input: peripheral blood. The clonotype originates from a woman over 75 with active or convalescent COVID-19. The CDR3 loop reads CASSLVGQNYGYTF. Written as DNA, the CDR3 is TGTGCCAGCAGTTTGGTGGGGCAGAACTATGGCTACACCTTC.